This TCR beta chain derives from a study of CD8 T cells in Susac syndrome. Sequencing of TCR beta was carried out in blood CD8+ and CD4+ T cells. TEMRA cells were enriched by FACS, while CD8+ and CD4+ T cells were obtained through a negative isolation that was performed magnetically. Broader study findings: Clonal CD8+ expansion in Susac was highest in TEMRA cells and active patients.

V lost 0 bases, J lost 1 base, and 15 bases lay in between. CDR3 length: 17 residues. Germline V gene sequence: CDR1 LGHDT, CDR2 YNNKEL (reference sequence). Turning to this clonotype: The antigen remains undetermined.

RNA in amounts of roughly 0.5 to 1 ug was reverse transcribed with random hexamers. Across 54 Vbeta and 13 Jbeta, immunoSEQ multiplex PCR amplified TCR beta CDR3. TCRdb independently ran MiXCR on the immunoSEQ multiplex PCR reads; one entry per CDR3 protein. Of 70,000 to 100,000 distinct CDR3 sequences listed, about 96% were seen once; the top ten hold roughly 0.68%. The TCR comes from a human donor with Susac syndrome. V is TRBV3-1 and J is TRBJ1-1; D unresolved. The sample was CD8+ T cells from PBMCs. CDR3 DNA sequence: TGTGCCAGCAGCCAAGATCCCGACTGGACCCGGAACACTGAAGCTTTCTTT. Protein: CASSQDPDWTRNTEAFF.